The 32 T cell receptor beta chains below come from one sample, sequenced in a study of control samples from healthy donors and cancer patients. The data were produced by immunoSEQ multiplex PCR, yet TCRdb's version contains in-frame clones alone and is incomplete. The table lists some 99,000 clones, around nine tenths of them singletons, with around 17% in the top ten. What was sequenced was blood. The receptors originated from a woman between 50 and 59 years old in good health.

The chain carries TRBV7-3 and TRBJ1-3; D is unclear. This CDR3 region has 15 residues. CDR1 and CDR2 from the germline V gene are SGHTA and FQGTGA. V lost 7 bases and J 4 bases, leaving 17 bases between the germline ends. The CDR3 nucleotides read TGTGCCAGCACTGCGGAACCCCATGGCGGAAACACCATATATTTT. This codes for CASTAEPHGGNTIYF.

This clone was found a few times. The chain carries TRBV18 and TRBJ1-5, with TRBD1 matching over 7 bases. CDR3 length: 13 amino acids. Germline V gene data show CDR1 as KGHSH and CDR2 as LQKENI. V lost 6 bases to trimming and J lost 7 bases; unmatched junction nucleotides: 6. CDR3 DNA sequence: TGTGCCAGCTCGACAGGGTTGGTACAGCCCCAGCATTTT. Its protein is CASSTGLVQPQHF.

CDR3 amino acids: CASSMLAGSAGELFF. The DNA for the CDR3 is TGTGCCAGTAGTATGTTAGCGGGATCGGCCGGGGAGCTGTTTTTT. The rearrangement links TRBV19 to TRBJ2-2; the match to TRBD2 covers 8 bases. Trimming took 3 bases from V and 6 from J; bases not matched to a gene: 6. Germline loops: CDR1 LNHDA, CDR2 SQIVND (reference sequence). This CDR3 spans 15 amino acids.

The V and J genes are TRBV5-1 and TRBJ2-3, with 8 bases aligning to TRBD2. Per the germline V gene, CDR1 is SGHRS and CDR2 is YFSETQ. With V trimmed by 4 bases and J by 1 base, 8 bases remained unmatched. The CDR3 consists of 16 residues. CDR3 sequence reads: CASSPAGAPGTDTQYF. The CDR3 DNA reads as TGCGCCAGCAGCCCAGCGGGGGCCCCGGGCACAGATACGCAGTATTTT. Together with reference TRBV5-1 and TRBJ2-3, the CDR3 gives the full variable domain: KAGVTQTPRYLIKTRGQQVTLSCSPISGHRSVSWYQQTPGQGLQFLFEYFSETQRNKGNFPGRFSGRQFSNSRSEMNVSTLELGDSALYLCASSPAGAPGTDTQYFGPGTRLTVL.

V gene TRBV7-9 combines with J gene TRBJ1-2, with D tentatively TRBD1 (6 bases). V shed 2 bases and J shed 2 bases, with 12 bases lying between them. The CDR3 loop spans 15 amino acids. CDR1 is SEHNR and CDR2 is FQNEAQ in the germline V gene (reference sequence). CDR3 region: CASSLRDTTNYGYTF. In DNA, the CDR3 is TGTGCCAGCAGCTTACGGGACACTACAAACTATGGCTACACCTTC.

The chain uses TRBV27 and TRBJ2-7; D possibly matches TRBD1 or TRBD2 (6 bases each). The V end was cut by 0 bases, the J end by 4 bases, with 13 bases between. Germline V lookup: CDR1 MNHEY, CDR2 SMNVEV (reference sequence). This CDR3 has 15 amino acids. Written as DNA, the CDR3 is TGTGCCAGCAGTTTATCCCCGGGGGCGAAATACGAGCAGTACGTC. Amino acids: CASSLSPGAKYEQYV.

V is TRBV9 and J is TRBJ1-5, with TRBD1 identical over 9 bases. The J segment lost 6 bases and the V segment lost 3 bases, leaving 4 bases of the junction unmatched. CDR1 SGDLS and CDR2 YYNGEE come from the germline V gene. The CDR3 runs to 14 residues. DNA of the CDR3: TGTGCCAGCAGCGAACAGGGGGCGGGTCAGCCCCAGCATTTT. Protein: CASSEQGAGQPQHF.

Written as DNA, the CDR3 is TGTGCCAGCAGCTTGGGACAGGGGGGTGAAGCTTTCTTT. Protein product: CASSLGQGGEAFF. The chain recombines TRBV5-4 with TRBJ1-1; 9 bases align to TRBD1. The germline V gene encodes CDR1 SGHNT and CDR2 YYREEE (reference sequence). V was clipped by 0 bases and J by 7 bases; unmatched bases: 1. The CDR3 is made up of 13 amino acids. Looking up the rest from reference TRBV5-4 and TRBJ1-1 gives the full variable domain: ETGVTQSPTHLIKTRGQQVTLRCSSQSGHNTVSWYQQALGQGPQFIFQYYREEENGRGNFPPRFSGLQFPNYSSELNVNALELDDSALYLCASSLGQGGEAFFGQGTRLTVV.

This chain joins TRBV19 and TRBJ2-6; D might be TRBD1 (5 bases). Trimming removed 9 bases from V and 1 base from J, with 13 bases in between. The germline gives CDR1 LNHDA, CDR2 SQIVND (reference sequence). The CDR3 is 15 amino acids. The CDR3 DNA follows: TGTGCCAGCGGACACCCAGCTTCTGGGGCCAACGTCCTGACTTTC. This translates into CASGHPASGANVLTF. Full variable domain (missing parts from reference TRBV19 and TRBJ2-6): DGGITQSPKYLFRKEGQNVTLSCEQNLNHDAMYWYRQDPGQGLRLIYYSQIVNDFQKGDIAEGYSVSREKKESFPLTVTSAQKNPTAFYLCASGHPASGANVLTFGAGSRLTVL.

This clone has more than one count but fewer than ten. The chain joins TRBV3-1 (or the pseudogene TRBV3-2) to TRBJ2-7; 11 bases map to TRBD2. In germline, CDR1 is LGHDT, CDR2 YNNKEL (reference sequence). V dropped 0 bases and J dropped 3; count of bases not matched to a gene: 10. This CDR3 spans 18 amino acids. Here the CDR3 DNA reads TGTGCCAGCAGCCAAGAGCGGGCTAGCGGGAGGTTGTGCTACGAGCAGTACGTC. Translated, it gives CASSQERASGRLCYEQYV.

The genes are TRBV2 and TRBJ1-4; no definite D call. Trimming removed 6 bases at V and 7 bases at J, with 3 bases between. CDR3 length equals 10 residues. Germline loops: CDR1 SNHLY, CDR2 FYNNEI. CDR3 residues: CASRSEKLFF. The DNA of the CDR3 is TGTGCCAGCAGGAGTGAAAAACTGTTTTTT.

The chain combines TRBV3-1 (or the pseudogene TRBV3-2) with TRBJ2-5; tentatively, D is TRBD2 (5 bases). The germline V gene has CDR1 LGHDT and CDR2 YNNKEL (reference sequence). This CDR3 is built from 15 residues. V lost 4 bases, J lost 4 bases, and 16 bases lay in between. CDR3 amino acids: CASSRLPPEGETQYF. The DNA of the CDR3 is TGTGCCAGCAGCCGCTTGCCGCCTGAGGGAGAGACCCAGTACTTC.

J is TRBJ2-1 and V is TRBV11-2; a weak D match, TRBD1 (5 bases). Deletions cut 5 bases from V and 2 bases from J, with 13 bases between. The CDR3 runs to 15 residues. Germline V gives CDR1 SGHAT, CDR2 FQNNGV. Written as DNA, the CDR3 is TGTGCCAGCAGCGGCGTGAAGGGGCCCTACAATGAGCAGTTCTTC. Translating it yields CASSGVKGPYNEQFF. The entire variable domain, with the rest obtained from reference TRBV11-2 and TRBJ2-1, is as follows: EAGVAQSPRYKIIEKRQSVAFWCNPISGHATLYWYQQILGQGPKLLIQFQNNGVVDDSQLPKDRFSAERLKGVDSTLKIQPAKLEDSAVYLCASSGVKGPYNEQFFGPGTRLTVL.

The rearrangement links TRBV10-1 to TRBJ1-5; tentatively, D is TRBD1 (6 bases). The V gene's germline CDR1 is WNHNN and CDR2 SYGVQD (reference sequence). The germline V and J ends were trimmed by 10 bases and 6 bases, with 10 bases remaining between them. The CDR3 covers 11 residues. Here the CDR3 reads CANQGTQPQHF. In DNA, the CDR3 is TGCGCCAACCAGGGGACTCAGCCCCAGCATTTT.

The CDR3 DNA sequence: TGTGCCAGCAGCCAAGCATCCCAGAGAAATGAGCAGTTCTTC. Translated, it gives CASSQASQRNEQFF. This chain uses TRBV3-1 (or the pseudogene TRBV3-2) with TRBJ2-1; D is ambiguous. This CDR3 region has 14 residues. Trimming took off 1 base at V and 7 bases at J, with 11 bases between the two ends. Per the germline V gene, CDR1 is LGHDT and CDR2 is YNNKEL (reference sequence).

The chain combines TRBV5-1 with TRBJ1-5; the match to TRBD1 covers 7 bases. The germline gives CDR1 SGHRS, CDR2 YFSETQ. This CDR3 spans 18 amino acids. V gave up 2 bases and J gave up 3 bases; unmatched junction bases: 14. CDR3 DNA: TGCGCCAGCAGCTTCGGCAGCGGCGACAGGGCGATCAATCAGCCCCAGCATTTT. This sequence encodes CASSFGSGDRAINQPQHF. The complete variable domain, with remaining parts taken from reference TRBV5-1 and TRBJ1-5, reads KAGVTQTPRYLIKTRGQQVTLSCSPISGHRSVSWYQQTPGQGLQFLFEYFSETQRNKGNFPGRFSGRQFSNSRSEMNVSTLELGDSALYLCASSFGSGDRAINQPQHFGDGTRLSIL.

This chain connects TRBV3-1 (or the pseudogene TRBV3-2) to TRBJ2-7; no definite D call. The ends were cut back, 4 bases at V and 4 bases at J, with 11 bases in the middle. This CDR3 has 13 amino acids. Germline V gene data show CDR1 as LGHDT and CDR2 as YNNKEL (reference sequence). The CDR3 here is CASSPSLEYEQYF. In DNA, the CDR3 is TGTGCCAGCAGCCCTAGTCTAGAGTACGAGCAGTACTTC.

The chain links TRBV4-3 to TRBJ2-6, with TRBD2 as a possible D gene (6 bases). Trimming took off 3 bases at V and 2 bases at J, with 20 bases between the two ends. CDR1 LGHNA and CDR2 YSLEER come from the germline V gene. CDR3 length equals 19 residues. CDR3: CASSHQGGMGWTGANVLTF. CDR3 DNA: TGCGCCAGCAGCCATCAGGGAGGAATGGGGTGGACTGGGGCCAACGTCCTGACTTTC.

The rearrangement uses TRBV6-2 or TRBV6-3 and TRBJ2-4; no reliable D call. The V end was cut by 4 bases, the J end by 2 bases, with 9 bases between. The CDR3 covers 14 residues. The germline V gene encodes CDR1 MNHEY and CDR2 SVGEGT. The CDR3 protein is CASSSGGTKNIQYF. As DNA, the CDR3 is TGTGCCAGCAGTTCAGGTGGGACCAAAAACATTCAGTACTTC.

The chain carries TRBV12-5 and TRBJ1-5, with D uncertain. Germline V CDR1 and CDR2: LGHNT, FRNRAP. The CDR3 runs 13 residues. V was pared by 3 bases and J by 4 bases, with 7 bases between. The CDR3: CASGLTANQPQHF. As DNA, the CDR3 is TGTGCTAGTGGTTTAACAGCTAATCAGCCCCAGCATTTT.

The chain recombines TRBV7-9 with TRBJ1-2; D uncertain. Trimming pared 5 bases from V and 7 bases from J, leaving 14 bases between. The CDR3 consists of 13 residues. CDR1 SEHNR and CDR2 FQNEAQ come from the germline V gene (reference sequence). The chain's CDR3 is CASSLSWQSGYTF. DNA of the CDR3: TGTGCCAGCAGCCTCTCTTGGCAGAGTGGCTACACCTTC.

The chain links TRBV6-1 to TRBJ1-1; perhaps TRBD1 as D (6 bases). CDR1 and CDR2 from the germline V gene are MNHNS and SASEGT. Trimming stripped 1 base from V and 11 bases from J, with 17 bases between. The CDR3 contains 14 residues. The CDR3 region is CASSEGGHPPLAFF. The CDR3 nucleotides are TGTGCCAGCAGTGAAGGGGGACACCCACCTCTGGCTTTCTTT.

The gene calls are TRBV29-1 and TRBJ1-6, with D perhaps TRBD1 (5 bases). The germline V gene has CDR1 SQVTM and CDR2 ANQGSEA. V was trimmed by 7 bases and J by 10 bases, leaving 17 bases between them. The CDR3 has 13 residues. This chain's CDR3 is CSAGAGSGSPLHF. The CDR3 region has the DNA TGCAGCGCTGGGGCTGGATCGGGCTCACCCCTCCACTTT.

The chain joins TRBV18 to TRBJ1-5; D call uncertain. Deletions cut 5 bases from V and 1 base from J, with 9 bases between. Germline V gene lookup returns CDR1 KGHSH and CDR2 LQKENI. CDR3 length: 14 amino acids. The CDR3 reads CASSVIGSNQPQHF. The CDR3 DNA reads as TGTGCCAGCTCAGTAATCGGGAGCAATCAGCCCCAGCATTTT.

The chain uses TRBV24-1 and TRBJ2-5; D is uncertain. Trimming removed 0 bases from V and 4 bases from J, with 17 bases in between. Germline CDR1 KGHDR, CDR2 SFDVKD. CDR3 size: 17 residues. CDR3 in amino acids: CATSDLGRPGGRETQYF. For the CDR3, the DNA is TGTGCCACCAGTGATTTGGGTCGGCCGGGTGGTCGAGAGACCCAGTACTTC.

The V and J genes are TRBV9 and TRBJ1-2; D unclear. The V end lost 0 bases, the J end lost 5 bases, and 14 bases lay between the germline ends. Per the germline V gene, CDR1 is SGDLS and CDR2 is YYNGEE. The CDR3 has 15 amino acids. CDR3 residues: CASSVDNSLRYGYTF. In DNA form, the CDR3 reads TGTGCCAGCAGCGTAGATAACAGTTTGAGGTATGGCTACACCTTC.

The V and J genes are TRBV7-9 and TRBJ1-5, with D unclear. The CDR3 length is 12 residues. CDR1 SEHNR and CDR2 FQNEAQ come from the germline V gene (reference sequence). Trimming removed 4 bases at V and 7 bases at J, with 8 bases between. The chain's CDR3 is CASSYLEQPQHF. The CDR3 nucleotides read TGTGCCAGCAGCTACCTAGAGCAGCCCCAGCATTTT. The full variable domain, rest sourced from reference TRBV7-9 and TRBJ1-5, is DTGVSQNPRHKITKRGQNVTFRCDPISEHNRLYWYRQTLGQGPEFLTYFQNEAQLEKSRLLSDRFSAERPKGSFSTLEIQRTEQGDSAMYLCASSYLEQPQHFGDGTRLSIL.

This chain joins TRBV13 and TRBJ2-5; 13 positions agree with TRBD2. The CDR3 runs to 17 residues. Looked up from germline, CDR1 is PRHDT and CDR2 is FYEKMQ (reference sequence). V lost 0 bases and J lost 5; bases outside the gene matches: 6. CDR3 DNA sequence: TGTGCCAGCAGCTTAGGCCCTACGGGACTAGCGGGGGAGACCCAGTACTTC. As protein: CASSLGPTGLAGETQYF.

The rearrangement joins TRBV5-1 to TRBJ2-5, with a weak D call TRBD1 (6 bases). V was shortened by 4 bases and J by 1 base, with 11 bases between the two germline ends. Germline loops: CDR1 SGHRS, CDR2 YFSETQ. This CDR3 is 14 amino acids long. Here the CDR3 reads CASSASGVQETQYF. In DNA form, the CDR3 reads TGCGCCAGCAGCGCCTCAGGGGTCCAAGAGACCCAGTACTTC. Complete variable domain (other parts from reference TRBV5-1 and TRBJ2-5): KAGVTQTPRYLIKTRGQQVTLSCSPISGHRSVSWYQQTPGQGLQFLFEYFSETQRNKGNFPGRFSGRQFSNSRSEMNVSTLELGDSALYLCASSASGVQETQYFGPGTRLLVL.

The chain couples TRBV7-8 to TRBJ2-7, with TRBD2 matching over 16 bases. The CDR3 length is 20 residues. The V and J ends lost 5 bases and 6 bases, in that order; junction bases with no gene match: 19. Per germline, CDR1 SGHVS and CDR2 FQNEAQ. In DNA form, the CDR3 reads TGTGCCAGCAGCCTGCCAGCTGGGACTAGCGGGGGGGCCCGAGGCCCCGAGCAGTACTTC. Its translation: CASSLPAGTSGGARGPEQYF.

This rearrangement joins TRBV4-3 to TRBJ1-1; D unresolved. The V gene lost 3 bases and the J gene lost 3 bases, with 8 bases spanning the gap. CDR1 is LGHNA, CDR2 YSLEER, per germline. The CDR3 runs 13 residues. As DNA, the CDR3 is TGCGCCAGCAGCCAGGGGTTTTACACTGAAGCTTTCTTT. It specifies CASSQGFYTEAFF.

The chain is built from TRBV6-2 or TRBV6-3 and TRBJ2-7; D not certain. Per germline, CDR1 MNHEY and CDR2 SVGEGT. V was shortened by 0 bases and J by 0 bases, with 6 bases between the two germline ends. The CDR3 loop spans 14 amino acids. This CDR3 reads CASSYSLPSYEQYV. CDR3 nucleotide sequence: TGTGCCAGCAGTTACTCGCTACCCTCCTACGAGCAGTACGTC.